The 16 T cell receptor beta chains reported below all come from one sample, sequenced in a study of shared clonotypes between healthy human individuals. Using immunoSEQ multiplex PCR, the repertoire was profiled, and TCRdb retains in-frame clones only, with some absent. Of roughly 1,000,000 clones in the sample, around 78% were seen once. Sequencing used memory CD4+ T cells from PBMCs. Subset reported: CD45RA-negative fraction. The receptors shown here come from a man aged 18 to 30 in good health. Some clones in this sample may be carry-over from other donors' samples.

J is TRBJ2-2 and V is TRBV7-8; no firm D call. Germline values: CDR1 SGHVS, CDR2 FQNEAQ. Trimming removed 5 bases at V and 9 bases at J, with 10 bases between. CDR3 size: 12 residues. The CDR3 sequence: CASSARFRELFF. The DNA for the CDR3 is TGTGCCAGCAGCGCTAGGTTCCGGGAGCTGTTTTTT. Using reference TRBV7-8 and TRBJ2-2 for the parts outside the CDR3, the full variable domain is GAGVSQSPRYKVAKRGQDVALRCDPISGHVSLFWYQQALGQGPEFLTYFQNEAQLDKSGLPSDRFFAERPEGSVSTLKIQRTQQEDSAVYLCASSARFRELFFGEGSRLTVL.

As concerns this clone: A much larger clone differs by one base, so this may be a read error. The same CDR3 arises from other DNA sequences in this sample as well. The rearrangement joins TRBV29-1 to TRBJ1-5; perhaps TRBD1 as D (5 bases). Trimming shortened V by 4 bases and J by 3 bases, and 7 bases separated the two germline ends. This CDR3 is 12 amino acids long. In germline, CDR1 is SQVTM, CDR2 ANQGSEA. CDR3 protein: CSVGGVNQPQHF. The CDR3 DNA follows: TGCAGCGTTGGGGGGGTCAATCAGCCCCAGCATTTT.

V gene TRBV6-5 combines with J gene TRBJ1-1; D gene unclear. Between the trimmed V and J ends, which lost 2 bases and 4 bases, there was a span of 8 bases. This CDR3 region has 13 residues. Per the germline V gene, CDR1 is MNHEY and CDR2 is SVGAGI. The CDR3 DNA reads as TGTGCCAGCAGTTACCAGGAGGGCACTGAAGCTTTCTTT. This sequence encodes CASSYQEGTEAFF.

The rearrangement links TRBV9 to TRBJ1-3; D ambiguous. CDR3 length: 14 amino acids. V lost 3 bases and J 0 bases, leaving 7 bases between the germline ends. The V gene's germline CDR1 is SGDLS and CDR2 YYNGEE. The CDR3 DNA reads as TGTGCCAGCAGCGGGGGTTTCTCTGGAAACACCATATATTTT. Translation gives CASSGGFSGNTIYF.

Written as DNA, the CDR3 is TGCGCCAGCAGCCCGACAGGGGAAGTTAGCGGGAGGAGGAATGAGCAGTTCTTC. Protein product: CASSPTGEVSGRRNEQFF. The chain uses TRBV5-1 and TRBJ2-1; 10 bases align to TRBD2. J gave up 7 bases and V 4 bases, and 17 bases lay outside the gene matches. Germline CDR1 and CDR2: SGHRS and YFSETQ. This CDR3 spans 18 amino acids.

This clone has only one observation. The chain uses TRBV11-2 and TRBJ2-7; 11 positions match TRBD2. CDR1 is SGHAT, CDR2 FQNNGV, per germline. This CDR3 is 16 amino acids long. Unmatched junction bases numbered 8, after V lost 3 bases and J lost 4 bases. CDR3 protein: CASSFRGLAGKYEQYF. Written as DNA, the CDR3 is TGTGCCAGCAGCTTTAGAGGACTAGCGGGTAAATACGAGCAGTACTTC. Full variable domain (outside the CDR3, taken from reference TRBV11-2 and TRBJ2-7): EAGVAQSPRYKIIEKRQSVAFWCNPISGHATLYWYQQILGQGPKLLIQFQNNGVVDDSQLPKDRFSAERLKGVDSTLKIQPAKLEDSAVYLCASSFRGLAGKYEQYFGPGTRLTVT.

V gene TRBV7-9 combines with J gene TRBJ2-7, with a possible D match to TRBD2 (8 bases). Germline lookup yields CDR1 SEHNR and CDR2 FQNEAQ (reference sequence). This CDR3 comprises 16 residues. V shed 4 bases and J shed 0 bases, with 16 bases lying between them. The CDR3 sequence is CASSSRGGQTSYEQYF. The CDR3 DNA reads TGTGCCAGCAGCTCTCGGGGGGGACAGACCTCCTACGAGCAGTACTTC. Supplemented by reference TRBV7-9 and TRBJ2-7, the full variable domain reads DTGVSQNPRHKITKRGQNVTFRCDPISEHNRLYWYRQTLGQGPEFLTYFQNEAQLEKSRLLSDRFSAERPKGSFSTLEIQRTEQGDSAMYLCASSSRGGQTSYEQYFGPGTRLTVT.

The V gene is TRBV6-5, the J gene TRBJ2-2; D not resolved. The CDR3 spans 13 residues. Trimming cost V 7 bases and J 8 bases, with 14 bases left between them. Germline loops: CDR1 MNHEY, CDR2 SVGAGI. In DNA form, the CDR3 reads TGTGCCAGCACTCCTGATGGAGCTGGGGAGCTGTTTTTT. Translation: CASTPDGAGELFF.

On this clone itself: Additional DNA sequences in this sample encode the identical CDR3. CDR3 nucleotide sequence: TGTGCCAGCAGCTTGGACTCAGGGACCAATGAGCAGTTCTTC. Translation gives CASSLDSGTNEQFF. The V and J genes are TRBV5-4 and TRBJ2-1; D may correspond to TRBD1 or TRBD2 (5 bases each). The germline V gene has CDR1 SGHNT and CDR2 YYREEE (reference sequence). This CDR3 has 14 residues. Deletions cut 0 bases from V and 6 bases from J, with 10 bases between.

The chain couples TRBV18 to TRBJ2-5; TRBD1 agrees at 9 bases. V was clipped by 3 bases and J by 6 bases; unmatched bases: 8. CDR1 KGHSH and CDR2 LQKENI come from the germline V gene. This CDR3 has 15 residues. The CDR3 is CASSPNPGQGQTQYF. The CDR3, as DNA: TGTGCCAGCTCACCCAACCCGGGACAGGGTCAGACCCAGTACTTC.

This chain joins TRBV2 and TRBJ2-7; 7 bases are a match to TRBD2. CDR1 is SNHLY and CDR2 is FYNNEI in the germline V gene. Losses at the gene ends were 4 bases for V and 1 base for J; bases not matched to a gene: 4. The CDR3 has 14 residues. CDR3 residues: CASSGLGGSYEQYF. The CDR3 DNA reads as TGTGCCAGCAGTGGTTTGGGGGGGTCCTACGAGCAGTACTTC.

V usage is TRBV7-2 and J usage is TRBJ1-2; D is undetermined. Germline CDR1 SGHTA, CDR2 FQGNSA. The CDR3 extends over 12 amino acids. The V end lost 4 bases, the J end lost 8 bases, and 11 bases lay between the germline ends. This CDR3 is CASSSGGSGYTF. The CDR3 DNA reads as TGTGCCAGCAGCTCAGGTGGGAGCGGCTACACCTTC.

This rearrangement joins TRBV15 to TRBJ2-1; no clear D. V was shortened by 3 bases and J by 13 bases, with 13 bases between the two germline ends. The CDR3 extends over 12 amino acids. CDR1 is LNHNV, CDR2 YYDKDF, per germline (reference sequence). In DNA, the CDR3 is TGTGCCACCAGCAGGCAATTCGCCCAACAGTTCTTC. This translates into CATSRQFAQQFF.

As regards this clone: This is likely an artifact of a read error, given a far larger clone one base away. The V call is TRBV7-9, the J call TRBJ1-3; the D is unclear. CDR1 and CDR2 (germline): SEHNR, FQNEAQ (reference sequence). This CDR3 spans 15 amino acids. V was trimmed by 4 bases and J by 0 bases, leaving 10 bases between them. CDR3 DNA: TGTGCCAGCAGCTCGCCTGTGACCTCTGGAAACACCATATATTTT. Protein: CASSSPVTSGNTIYF.

The chain uses TRBV10-1 and TRBJ2-3, with D perhaps matching TRBD2 (6 bases). This CDR3 comprises 14 residues. V lost 1 base, J lost 4 bases, and 9 bases lay in between. Germline V gene data show CDR1 as WNHNN and CDR2 as SYGVQD (reference sequence). As DNA, the CDR3 is TGCGCCAGCAGTGAGTGGGGGGAAGCAGATACGCAGTATTTT. Residues: CASSEWGEADTQYF.

The chain couples TRBV28 to TRBJ1-5; a possible D gene is TRBD1 (5 bases). V lost 5 bases, J lost 6 bases, and 14 bases lay in between. The CDR3 length is 14 residues. Germline V gives CDR1 MDHEN, CDR2 SYDVKM. The CDR3 reads CASSGTPRGQPQHF. For the CDR3, the DNA is TGTGCCAGCAGTGGGACTCCCCGCGGTCAGCCCCAGCATTTT.